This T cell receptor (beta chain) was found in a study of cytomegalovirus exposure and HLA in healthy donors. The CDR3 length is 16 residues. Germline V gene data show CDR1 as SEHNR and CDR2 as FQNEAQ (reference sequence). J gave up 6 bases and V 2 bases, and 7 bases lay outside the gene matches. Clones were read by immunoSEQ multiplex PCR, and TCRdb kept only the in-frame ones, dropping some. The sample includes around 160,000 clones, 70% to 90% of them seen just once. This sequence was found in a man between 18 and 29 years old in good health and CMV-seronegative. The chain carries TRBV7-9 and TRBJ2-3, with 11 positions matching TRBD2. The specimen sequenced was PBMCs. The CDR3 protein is CASSLHPSGGFDTQYF. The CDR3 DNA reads TGTGCCAGCAGCTTACATCCTAGCGGGGGGTTTGATACGCAGTATTTT.